The source of this T cell receptor beta chain is a study of vaccination and CD4 T cells after COVID-19. Researchers used the Oncomine TCR Beta short-read assay to sequence DNA from cultured CD4+ T cells. It was cultured CD4+ T cells from which genomic DNA was extracted. Using its own MiXCR run on the PCR reads, TCRdb lists one record per CDR3 protein. The sample includes more than 12,000 distinct CDR3 sequences, 40% to 65% seen only once; the top ten take roughly a tenth. Treatment defined: roughly 11-day PBMC culture with coronavirus spike peptide pools or control peptides (ViraFEST assay). Cells received half-medium changes with fresh IL-2 medium on days 3 and 7. On this clonotype: Antigen specificity is unknown.

The TCR was taken from a human donor who had recovered from COVID-19. Source: CD4+ T cells from blood, cultured in vitro, taken before SARS-CoV-2 vaccination.

The CDR3 DNA reads as TGTGCCAGCAGCTTAGTGGGCGGGAGGAGCACAGATACGCAGTATTTT. Translated: CASSLVGGRSTDTQYF. The chain links TRBV7-6 to TRBJ2-3; 8 bases fit TRBD2. The germline CDR1 and CDR2 sequences are SGHVS and FNYEAQ. V was pared by 1 base and J by 0 bases, with 3 bases of the junction left unmatched. The CDR3 is made up of 16 amino acids.